Reported below is one T cell receptor beta chain. What it recognizes is unknown. This sample stems from a study of shared clonotypes between healthy human individuals. The overall study: The study enrolled a couple of women and a few men aged 18 to 49. There were three CD4 naive, three CD4 memory, two CD8 naive and one CD8 memory plates per donor. Findings and caveats of the study: As a rule, naive subsets had a larger estimated richness than memory subsets.

This table comes from immunoSEQ multiplex PCR, and its TCRdb copy is limited to in-frame clones, with some not included. The sample includes fewer than 3 million clones, roughly 90% of them seen just once. CDR3 length: 15 amino acids. Trimming took off 0 bases at V and 5 bases at J, with 12 bases between the two ends. Germline assignment: CDR1 SGHRS and CDR2 YFSETQ. Among the donors, all were Caucasian adults who lived in Nashville, Tennessee. Sequences were obtained from naive CD4+ T cells from PBMCs. Subset reported: CD45RA+ positively selected. The rearrangement uses TRBV5-1 and TRBJ2-4, with TRBD2 as a possible D gene (6 bases). This TCR derives from a young man in good health. Some clones in this sample may be carry-over from other donors' samples. The CDR3 loop reads CASSLAPGVENIQYF. CDR3 coding DNA: TGCGCCAGCAGCTTGGCCCCGGGAGTTGAAAACATTCAGTACTTC.